This T cell receptor beta chain is from a study of CD8 T cells in Susac syndrome. Study findings and constraints: The study recognized that its TCR sequencing and HLA analysis covered a relatively small number of individuals.

Of note for this clonotype: Its antigen is as yet unknown.

Trimming removed 5 bases at V and 5 bases at J, with 15 bases between. This CDR3 has 13 amino acids. From germline, CDR1 is SQVTM and CDR2 ANQGSEA. RNA, at about 0.5 to 1 ug, was reverse transcribed with random hexamers. Amplification of TCR beta CDR3 by immunoSEQ multiplex PCR spanned 54 Vbeta and 13 Jbeta. TCRdb fed the immunoSEQ multiplex PCR reads into MiXCR, producing one record per CDR3 protein. This sample yields approximately 46,000 distinct CDR3 sequences, of which 80% to 95% are seen a single time; roughly 0.4% belongs to the top ten. Sequencing of TCR beta covered CD8+ and CD4+ T cells obtained from blood. Negative isolation was used for CD8+ and CD4+ T cells, and FACS enrichment was applied to TEMRA cells.

The rearrangement links TRBV29-1 to TRBJ2-5; TRBD1 is a possible D gene (5 bases). This receptor was obtained from a human donor in good health. Specimen: CD8+ T cells from PBMCs. This CDR3 reads CSVTDQGFETQYF. The CDR3 DNA reads TGCAGCGTTACGGACCAGGGTTTTGAGACCCAGTACTTC.